This T cell receptor (beta chain) was recovered during a study of cytomegalovirus exposure and HLA in healthy donors. Study findings and constraints: For most TCR sequences rarity was the rule, although some public TCRs occurred in many donors. A highly shared variant cluster was judged a likely technical artifact. Later analysis found that TCR beta chains associated with HLA were more clonally expanded than other, equally common chains. A later analysis found most CMV-associated TCR beta chains apparently HLA-restricted.

The study ran its PCR with 60 Vbeta and 13 Jbeta primers. Measured with immunoSEQ multiplex PCR; TCRdb has only the in-frame clones, and not every one. The sample holds about 110,000 clones, roughly 71% seen once. Germline lookup yields CDR1 SNHLY and CDR2 FYNNEI. The CDR3 extends over 15 amino acids. With 4 bases clipped from V and 2 bases from J, the junction kept 4 bases outside the gene matches. About this clone itself: Antigen: not known.

The clonotype comes from a male donor in good health and CMV-seropositive. This sequence joins TRBV2 and TRBJ2-1, with TRBD1 matching over 8 bases. Material for sequencing was PBMCs. The CDR3 reads CASSVDRATYNEQFF. In DNA, the CDR3 is TGTGCCAGCAGTGTGGACAGGGCTACCTACAATGAGCAGTTCTTC.